Following are 27 T cell receptor beta chains from one sample sequenced in a study of Graves' ophthalmopathy and Graves' hyperthyroidism. The sequenced template was RNA, covering the TCR beta CDR3 region. HTBI primers primed a first-round RT-PCR, and a second-round multiplex PCR followed. TCRdb fed the multiplex PCR reads into MiXCR, producing one record per CDR3 protein. The table records some 750,000 distinct CDR3 sequences, 35% to 50% of them present only once. The sequenced sample was peripheral blood. Receptors were obtained from an adult man with Graves' ophthalmopathy.

The chain is built from TRBV15 and TRBJ1-2; D is ambiguous. Trimming removed 3 bases from V and 2 bases from J, with 10 bases in between. The CDR3 is made up of 14 amino acids. CDR1 is LNHNV and CDR2 is YYDKDF in the germline V gene (reference sequence). CDR3 region: CATSSLTENYGYTF. The CDR3 DNA is TGTGCCACCAGCAGCTTAACAGAGAACTATGGCTACACCTTC.

The chain links TRBV20-1 to TRBJ2-5, with 7 bases matching TRBD1. V trimming: 1 base; J trimming: 2 bases; junction bases outside the gene matches: 10. This CDR3 is 16 amino acids long. Germline CDR1 and CDR2: DFQATT and SNEGSKA (reference sequence). The CDR3 sequence is CSARGGQAPRQETQYF. In nucleotides, the CDR3 is TGCAGTGCTAGAGGCGGACAGGCCCCGCGTCAAGAGACCCAGTACTTC.

This sequence joins TRBV24-1 and TRBJ1-5, with 7 bases lining up with TRBD1. Germline assignment: CDR1 KGHDR and CDR2 SFDVKD. The CDR3 is made up of 13 amino acids. J gave up 6 bases and V 11 bases, and 9 bases lay outside the gene matches. In DNA form, the CDR3 reads TGTGCCAGCAATCTGAACAGGGGTCAGCCCCAGCATTTT. Protein sequence: CASNLNRGQPQHF.

This clonotype was detected ten times or more. The rearrangement uses TRBV9 and TRBJ1-2; 7 nucleotides line up with TRBD1. The CDR3 spans 14 residues. CDR1 SGDLS and CDR2 YYNGEE come from the germline V gene. V shed 6 bases and J 0 bases; nucleotides not matched to a gene: 5. The CDR3: CASTRTGPNYGYTF. DNA for the CDR3: TGTGCCAGCACTCGGACAGGACCTAACTATGGCTACACCTTC.

Regarding this clonotype: A much more abundant neighbour one base away suggests this may be a read error. The chain combines TRBV7-9 with TRBJ2-6; the D gene is possibly TRBD1 (6 bases). The germline V gene encodes CDR1 SEHNR and CDR2 FQNEAQ (reference sequence). CDR3 size: 17 residues. As DNA, the CDR3 is TGTGCCAGTAATCGACAGGTGTTCACCTCTGGGGCCGACGTCCTGACTTTC. Its translation: CASNRQVFTSGADVLTF.

In its sample, this clonotype was seen a few times. This chain links TRBV19 with TRBJ2-7; no clear D gene. Trimming removed 1 base from V and 0 bases from J, with 10 bases in between. Germline assignment: CDR1 LNHDA and CDR2 SQIVND (reference sequence). The CDR3 runs 15 residues. The CDR3 is CASSIAGSGSYEQYF. CDR3 DNA sequence: TGTGCCAGTAGTATAGCAGGATCGGGCTCCTACGAGCAGTACTTC.

This clonotype was counted between two and nine times. A much larger clone lies a single base off, so this may be a read error. V usage is TRBV6-6 and J usage is TRBJ1-1; D not resolved. Germline-derived CDR1 and CDR2 are MNHNY and SVGAGI (reference sequence). V was pared by 2 bases and J by 5 bases, with 0 bases between. This CDR3 spans 10 amino acids. CDR3 DNA sequence: TGTGCCAGCAGTTACACTGAAGCTTTCTTT. It is translated as CASSYTEAFF.

This sequence joins TRBV7-2 and TRBJ2-1, with TRBD2 identical over 7 bases. CDR1 is SGHTA and CDR2 is FQGNSA in the germline V gene. The CDR3 is 14 residues long. J was trimmed by 2 bases and V by 11 bases; bases with no gene match: 9. The DNA for the CDR3 is TGTGCCGCTAGAAAAGCGGGAACCTACAATGAGCAGTTCTTC. Protein product: CAARKAGTYNEQFF. Variable domain in full (rest from reference TRBV7-2 and TRBJ2-1): GAGVSQSPSNKVTEKGKDVELRCDPISGHTALYWYRQSLGQGLEFLIYFQGNSAPDKSGLPSDRFSAERTGGSVSTLTIQRTQQEDSAVYLCAARKAGTYNEQFFGPGTRLTVL.

In its sample, this clonotype was seen a few times. The chain carries TRBV20-1 and TRBJ2-7, with 7 nucleotides matching TRBD1. V lost 4 bases, J lost 7 bases, and 7 bases stayed unmatched. The CDR3 contains 12 residues. Germline V gene data show CDR1 as DFQATT and CDR2 as SNEGSKA (reference sequence). The CDR3 bases are TGCAGTGCTACGGGACAGCCCCTAGAGCAGTACTTC. As protein: CSATGQPLEQYF.

The V call is TRBV20-1, the J call TRBJ1-1, with 7 bases aligning to TRBD1. With 6 bases clipped from V and 4 bases from J, the junction kept 5 bases outside the gene matches. This CDR3 has 12 residues. Germline CDR1 and CDR2: DFQATT and SNEGSKA (reference sequence). The DNA for the CDR3 is TGCAGTGCCAGTTACAGGGGCACTGAAGCTTTCTTT. Protein: CSASYRGTEAFF.

About this clonotype itself: A read error may account for a junction end that differs from germline. The chain joins TRBV10-3 to TRBJ2-5; no definite D call. Germline CDR1 is ENHRY and CDR2 is SYGVKD. This CDR3 is 14 amino acids long. CDR3 nucleotides: TGTGCCAGCAGTTTACGGGCCAGGCAAGAGACCCAGTACTTC. Amino acid sequence: CASSLRARQETQYF.

This clonotype was picked up a small number of times. The rearrangement links TRBV2 to TRBJ1-6, with D tentatively TRBD1 (5 bases). The germline V gene has CDR1 SNHLY and CDR2 FYNNEI. The germline V and J ends were trimmed by 1 base and 9 bases, with 13 bases remaining between them. CDR3 length: 15 amino acids. CDR3 loop: CASSEGGRGRSPLHF. For the CDR3, the DNA is TGTGCCAGCAGTGAAGGCGGGAGGGGCCGTTCACCCCTCCACTTT.

The gene calls are TRBV7-9 and TRBJ2-7; 7 bases align to TRBD1. This CDR3 comprises 15 residues. Germline V gene lookup returns CDR1 SEHNR and CDR2 FQNEAQ (reference sequence). The junction had 9 bases not matched to a gene; V was cut back by 4 bases and J by 3 bases. The CDR3 protein is CASSSTGSGGYEQYF. The CDR3 region has the DNA TGTGCCAGCAGCTCGACAGGGTCAGGGGGCTACGAGCAGTACTTC.

A word on this clonotype: Possible read error: a much larger clone is one base away. V usage is TRBV9 and J usage is TRBJ1-4; perhaps TRBD1 as D (5 bases). Looked up from germline, CDR1 is SGDLS and CDR2 is YYNGEE. The CDR3 loop spans 15 amino acids. The CDR3 protein is CVSSVGVTTNEKLFF. The CDR3 nucleotides read TGTGTCAGCAGCGTAGGGGTCACAACTAATGAAAAACTGTTTTTT. The full variable domain, in which reference TRBV9 and TRBJ1-4 provide the parts outside the CDR3, is DSGVTQTPKHLITATGQRVTLRCSPRSGDLSVYWYQQSLDQGLQFLIQYYNGEERAKGNILERFSAQQFPDLHSELNLSSLELGDSALYFCVSSVGVTTNEKLFFGSGTQLSVL.

This sequence joins TRBV24-1 and TRBJ1-5; 7 bases align to TRBD1. Germline V lookup: CDR1 KGHDR, CDR2 SFDVKD. This CDR3 has 14 residues. The J segment lost 5 bases and the V segment lost 11 bases, leaving 11 bases of the junction unmatched. The CDR3 nucleotides read TGTGCCAGCACCTCGACAGGGATTCATCAGCCCCAGCATTTT. It encodes CASTSTGIHQPQHF.

The chain has TRBV5-5 and TRBJ1-6; D unresolved. Between the trimmed V and J ends, which lost 0 bases and 5 bases, there was a span of 9 bases. Germline V gene data show CDR1 as SGHKS and CDR2 as YYEKEE (reference sequence). This CDR3 contains 15 residues. The CDR3 sequence: CASSLVAADNSPLHF. The CDR3 DNA follows: TGTGCCAGCAGCTTGGTAGCAGCCGATAATTCACCCCTCCACTTT.

This clonotype was detected many times. The V gene is TRBV7-9, the J gene TRBJ1-4; D ambiguous. Between the trimmed V and J ends, which lost 0 bases and 8 bases, there was a span of 7 bases. The CDR3 has 13 amino acids. The germline V gene has CDR1 SEHNR and CDR2 FQNEAQ (reference sequence). The CDR3: CASSLAPREKLFF. CDR3 DNA sequence: TGTGCCAGCAGCTTAGCGCCCAGGGAAAAACTGTTTTTT. Using reference TRBV7-9 and TRBJ1-4 for the parts outside the CDR3, the full variable domain is DTGVSQNPRHKITKRGQNVTFRCDPISEHNRLYWYRQTLGQGPEFLTYFQNEAQLEKSRLLSDRFSAERPKGSFSTLEIQRTEQGDSAMYLCASSLAPREKLFFGSGTQLSVL.

CDR3 residues: CASSLGGGLYEQYF. The CDR3, as DNA: TGTGCCAGCAGCTTGGGGGGGGGTCTCTACGAGCAGTACTTC. This chain links TRBV5-6 with TRBJ2-7, with 7 bases identical to TRBD2. Germline assignment: CDR1 SGHDT and CDR2 YYEEEE. This CDR3 has 14 amino acids. The junction had 3 bases not matched to a gene; V was cut back by 0 bases and J by 3 bases.

The chain links TRBV19 to TRBJ1-1; TRBD1 matches 9 bases. The length of the CDR3 is 17 residues. Germline lookup yields CDR1 LNHDA and CDR2 SQIVND (reference sequence). V trimming: 0 bases; J trimming: 1 base; junction bases outside the gene matches: 6. CDR3 bases: TGTGCCAGTAGTATAGAGGGACAGGGAACGTCGAACACTGAAGCTTTCTTT. Protein product: CASSIEGQGTSNTEAFF.

This clonotype was seen only a few times. One end of the junction is discordant with germline, which a read error may explain. The chain recombines TRBV6-1 with TRBJ1-1; D is possibly TRBD1 (6 bases). This CDR3 comprises 13 residues. In germline, CDR1 is MNHNS, CDR2 SASEGT. CDR3 coding DNA: TGTGCCATCAGTGACAGGAGGAACACTGAAGCTTTCTTT. This encodes CAISDRRNTEAFF.

This clonotype appeared many times. The chain employs TRBV29-1 and TRBJ1-1; 7 nucleotides match TRBD1. V shed 5 bases, J shed 3 bases, and the junction held 6 bases outside the gene matches. CDR1 and CDR2 from the germline V gene are SQVTM and ANQGSEA. This CDR3 region has 13 residues. The CDR3 nucleotides are TGCAGCGTTAAGACAGGGAGGGACACTGAAGCTTTCTTT. It is translated as CSVKTGRDTEAFF.

There are many counts of this clonotype. V gene TRBV7-2 combines with J gene TRBJ1-6; D perhaps matches TRBD1 (6 bases). The CDR3 is made up of 15 amino acids. From germline, CDR1 is SGHTA and CDR2 FQGNSA. Trimming shortened V by 2 bases and J by 3 bases, and 8 bases separated the two germline ends. CDR3 protein: CASSLSGDYNSPLHF. As DNA, the CDR3 is TGTGCCAGCAGCTTATCAGGGGACTATAATTCACCCCTCCACTTT.

The chain combines TRBV29-1 with TRBJ1-2; D gene unclear. CDR1 is SQVTM, CDR2 ANQGSEA, per germline. CDR3 length: 12 amino acids. The CDR3 coding sequence is TGCAGTGCTGACAACAGAAACTATGGCTACACCTTC. Protein: CSADNRNYGYTF.

The chain links TRBV3-1 to TRBJ1-2, with a possible D match to TRBD1 (6 bases). V lost 8 bases to trimming and J lost 4 bases, with 17 bases between them. The germline CDR1 and CDR2 sequences are LGHDT and YNNKEL (reference sequence). The CDR3 extends over 14 amino acids. The CDR3 DNA is TGTGCCAGCGTGAGAGGGCAGGGGATCTATGGCTACACCTTC. This gives the protein CASVRGQGIYGYTF.

This clonotype came up many times. V is TRBV20-1 and J is TRBJ2-7; D remains ambiguous. The V and J ends lost 3 bases and 5 bases respectively, with 14 bases between them. Germline V gene sequence: CDR1 DFQATT, CDR2 SNEGSKA (reference sequence). The CDR3 loop spans 13 amino acids. Here the CDR3 DNA reads TGCAGTGCTAGGCCCCTTCGGTTTGACGAGCAGTACTTC. It is translated as CSARPLRFDEQYF.

There are many counts of this clonotype. V and J are TRBV7-9 and TRBJ1-1; D is perhaps TRBD1 (6 bases). From germline, CDR1 is SEHNR and CDR2 FQNEAQ (reference sequence). The V end was cut by 5 bases, the J end by 0 bases, with 13 bases between. The CDR3 has 15 residues. The DNA of the CDR3 is TGTGCCAGCAGCCCGGGACACGACATGAACACTGAAGCTTTCTTT. Translating it yields CASSPGHDMNTEAFF.

There are many counts of this clonotype. V usage is TRBV15 and J usage is TRBJ2-7; D not resolved. Trimming cost V 0 bases and J 5 bases, with 14 bases left between them. The CDR3 is 15 amino acids. The germline gives CDR1 LNHNV, CDR2 YYDKDF (reference sequence). CDR3 loop: CATSRDLERGDEQYF. The CDR3 DNA reads as TGTGCCACCAGCAGAGATTTGGAGCGTGGGGACGAGCAGTACTTC.